These 5 T cell receptor beta chains share one sample of origin, sequenced in a study of T cell responses to AZD1222 COVID-19 vaccine. Here immunoSEQ multiplex PCR was the method, and the copy in TCRdb shows in-frame clones only, minus some. This table holds hundreds of thousands of clones, around 93% found once. The source material was peripheral blood, sampled on day 0 of MenACWY control vaccination. Every receptor here comes from an adult in good health.

V and J are TRBV4-3 and TRBJ1-2; no clear D. Germline CDR1 is LGHNA and CDR2 is YSLEER. The V and J ends lost 1 base and 1 base respectively, with 10 bases between them. CDR3 length: 15 amino acids. The DNA for the CDR3 is TGCGCCAGCAGCCAAGGTCGCAGTTTTAACTATGGCTACACCTTC. Protein: CASSQGRSFNYGYTF.

V usage is TRBV28 and J usage is TRBJ2-7; TRBD1 aligns across 10 bases. This CDR3 has 15 residues. Germline assignment: CDR1 MDHEN and CDR2 SYDVKM. Trimming at V came to 6 bases and at J to 6 bases, leaving 11 bases not matched to a gene. For the CDR3, the DNA is TGTGCCAGCAGGAAAACCGGGACAGGGGTTCGCGAGCAGTACTTC. Translated: CASRKTGTGVREQYF.

The V gene is TRBV30, the J gene TRBJ1-3; D unresolved. Trimming stripped 1 base from V and 4 bases from J, with 14 bases between. Germline CDR1 GTSNPN, CDR2 SVGIG (reference sequence). The CDR3 is 15 amino acids. Here the CDR3 reads CAWSEGPLFGNTIYF. CDR3 bases: TGTGCCTGGAGTGAGGGCCCCTTGTTCGGAAACACCATATATTTT.

The gene calls are TRBV7-9 and TRBJ1-5, with D perhaps TRBD1 (6 bases). From germline, CDR1 is SEHNR and CDR2 FQNEAQ (reference sequence). Trimming stripped 4 bases from V and 3 bases from J, with 10 bases between. This CDR3 contains 14 residues. The CDR3 spells CASSSDSVNQPQHF. CDR3 sequence (DNA): TGTGCCAGCAGCTCGGACAGTGTCAATCAGCCCCAGCATTTT.

This chain connects TRBV5-1 to TRBJ1-2; perhaps TRBD1 as D (6 bases). This CDR3 is built from 14 residues. Germline V gives CDR1 SGHRS, CDR2 YFSETQ. V gave up 6 bases and J gave up 7 bases, with 19 bases separating them. CDR3 DNA sequence: TGCGCCAGCACCCATGTCGGGGGGCTCGGTGGCTACACCTTC. Translating it yields CASTHVGGLGGYTF.